This T cell receptor beta chain was sequenced in a study of blood T cell repertoires in COVID-19. CDR1 is KGHSH, CDR2 LQKENI, per germline. The CDR3 spans 14 residues. The germline V and J ends were trimmed by 6 bases and 4 bases, with 12 bases remaining between them. Authors' processing steps: How many nucleated cells were present was estimated from reference gene primer amplification. The protocol was immunoSEQ multiplex PCR, while the TCRdb copy is restricted to in-frame clones and leaves out a portion. D and trimming were read from the DNA, whereas the V and J calls and clone size are those reported in that table. The data contain 130,000 to 150,000 clones, 85% to 90% of them seen just once; the ten biggest clones take up about two fifths.

The V and J genes are TRBV18 and TRBJ2-2; a possible D gene is TRBD2 (5 bases). The receptor was derived from a man over 45 who had recovered from COVID-19. The specimen was peripheral blood. The chain's CDR3 is CASSPTSFTGELFF. CDR3 coding DNA: TGTGCCAGCTCTCCCACTAGTTTCACCGGGGAGCTGTTTTTT.